What follows are 30 T cell receptor beta chains derived from one specimen sequenced in a study of cytomegalovirus exposure and HLA in healthy donors (dated 2017 in TCRdb). Libraries came from the immunoSEQ multiplex PCR assay. For the multiplex PCR, a mixture combining 60 forward primers for TCR Vbeta segments and 13 reverse primers for TCR Jbeta segments was used. Sourced from immuneACCESS, this table was stored by TCRdb with only in-frame sequences that have V and J called. A share of the clones is absent; for the studies checked, an unresolved V gene accounts for under half, and the remainder has no known explanation. The sample table contains over 150,000 clones; only one count was recorded for 75% to 85% of them. Together, the top ten hold 0.65% of the sample. Material: PBMCs. These receptors were obtained from a boy aged 10-17 years in good health and CMV-seronegative.

The chain combines TRBV6-1 with TRBJ1-5, with TRBD1 as a possible D gene (5 bases). CDR1 and CDR2 (germline): MNHNS, SASEGT. The CDR3 covers 16 residues. The V end lost 4 bases, the J end lost 2 bases, and 15 bases lay between the germline ends. The DNA of the CDR3 is TGTGCCAGCAGTGGGCGGGGGATCTTGGGCAATCAGCCCCAGCATTTT. As protein: CASSGRGILGNQPQHF.

The genes are TRBV27 and TRBJ1-5, with TRBD1 matching over 7 bases. Per the germline V gene, CDR1 is MNHEY and CDR2 is SMNVEV (reference sequence). CDR3 length: 12 residues. J was trimmed by 6 bases and V by 5 bases; bases with no gene match: 1. The CDR3 here is CASSPGGQPQHF. In DNA, the CDR3 is TGTGCCAGCAGTCCAGGGGGTCAGCCCCAGCATTTT.

The chain recombines TRBV19 with TRBJ2-3; 7 positions match TRBD2. V shed 1 base and J 4 bases; nucleotides not matched to a gene: 8. The CDR3 loop spans 16 amino acids. Germline V gene lookup returns CDR1 LNHDA and CDR2 SQIVND (reference sequence). Written as DNA, the CDR3 is TGTGCCAGTAGTATAGGAGAGGGAGGGTTGCCAGATACGCAGTATTTT. This sequence encodes CASSIGEGGLPDTQYF.

This sequence joins TRBV2 and TRBJ2-7; D is ambiguous. Trimming pared 8 bases from V and 4 bases from J, leaving 18 bases between. Germline loops: CDR1 SNHLY, CDR2 FYNNEI. The CDR3 runs 14 residues. Written as DNA, the CDR3 is TGTGCCAGCTATGGCCCACCTCACAAATACGAGCAGTACTTC. It translates to CASYGPPHKYEQYF.

This clone was picked up a small number of times. J is TRBJ2-7 and V is TRBV30, with D perhaps matching TRBD2 (5 bases). Looked up from germline, CDR1 is GTSNPN and CDR2 is SVGIG (reference sequence). The CDR3 contains 12 residues. Between the trimmed V and J ends, which lost 0 bases and 5 bases, there was a span of 8 bases. CDR3 nucleotide sequence: TGTGCCTGGAGTGTAACGGGGAACGAGCAGTACTTC. It yields the protein CAWSVTGNEQYF.

The rearrangement links TRBV7-2 to TRBJ2-7, with 7 nucleotides matching TRBD2. Germline V gives CDR1 SGHTA, CDR2 FQGNSA. V was clipped by 5 bases and J by 4 bases; unmatched bases: 8. The CDR3 runs 14 residues. The CDR3 protein is CASSPLSGDYEQYF. The CDR3 DNA is TGTGCCAGCAGCCCATTAAGCGGGGATTACGAGCAGTACTTC.

The genes are TRBV4-1 and TRBJ2-2; D call uncertain. The CDR3 is made up of 15 amino acids. Germline CDR1 reads MGHRA; CDR2 reads YSYEKL. Trimming pared 1 base from V and 4 bases from J, leaving 10 bases between. CDR3 nucleotides: TGCGCCAGCAGCCAAGGATCTCAGTTCACCGGGGAGCTGTTTTTT. Translation: CASSQGSQFTGELFF.

This clone was observed a few times. The chain links TRBV4-3 to TRBJ2-1; tentatively, D is TRBD2 (5 bases). The germline CDR1 and CDR2 sequences are LGHNA and YSLEER. The CDR3 totals 17 residues. Trimming cost V 0 bases and J 3 bases, with 15 bases left between them. CDR3 region: CASSQETNQLVYNEQFF. DNA for the CDR3: TGCGCCAGCAGCCAAGAGACTAACCAGCTGGTCTACAATGAGCAGTTCTTC.

The chain links TRBV18 to TRBJ1-2, with 11 bases identical to TRBD1. The trim removed 3 bases at V and 4 bases at J, leaving 7 bases unmatched. Germline CDR1 is KGHSH and CDR2 is LQKENI. This CDR3 contains 16 residues. CDR3 region: CASSPTRTGGIYGYTF. Here the CDR3 DNA reads TGTGCCAGCTCACCTACCCGGACAGGGGGCATCTATGGCTACACCTTC.

The rearrangement joins TRBV5-4 to TRBJ1-3; the D gene is possibly TRBD1 (5 bases). CDR1 is SGHNT, CDR2 YYREEE, per germline (reference sequence). The V end was cut by 1 base, the J end by 4 bases, with 12 bases between. CDR3 length: 15 residues. The CDR3 DNA reads as TGTGCCAGCAGCTTGTCGCCAGGGTGGGGAAACACCATATATTTT. As protein: CASSLSPGWGNTIYF.

CDR3 nucleotide sequence: TGTGCCAGCTCACCCCGGAGGGCAGGCGGAGGGGATACGCAGTATTTT. It translates to CASSPRRAGGGDTQYF. The chain uses TRBV18 and TRBJ2-3, with a possible D match to TRBD2 (6 bases). The V end was cut by 3 bases, the J end by 6 bases, with 19 bases between. Germline values: CDR1 KGHSH, CDR2 LQKENI. This CDR3 comprises 16 residues.

The chain has TRBV4-3 and TRBJ2-2, with a tentative D call TRBD2 (5 bases). V was pared by 0 bases and J by 1 base, with 6 bases between. Per the germline V gene, CDR1 is LGHNA and CDR2 is YSLEER. The CDR3 has 15 residues. The CDR3 region is CASSQEGRNTGELFF. CDR3 nucleotide sequence: TGCGCCAGCAGCCAAGAAGGGAGGAACACCGGGGAGCTGTTTTTT.

The chain combines TRBV4-2 with TRBJ1-2; TRBD1 matches at 8 bases. CDR3 size: 16 residues. Germline V gene sequence: CDR1 LGHNA, CDR2 YNFKEQ. V gave up 0 bases and J gave up 4 bases; unmatched junction bases: 7. This CDR3 reads CASSQDPSTGGYGYTF. In DNA form, the CDR3 reads TGTGCCAGCAGCCAAGATCCTTCCACAGGGGGCTATGGCTACACCTTC.

CDR3 nucleotide sequence: TGTGCCAGCAGCGTATCTAGCGGAAGCACAGATACGCAGTATTTT. Residues: CASSVSSGSTDTQYF. The chain links TRBV7-3 to TRBJ2-3; TRBD2 matches at 7 bases. This CDR3 has 15 residues. The V and J ends lost 5 bases and 0 bases, in that order; junction bases with no gene match: 5. Germline CDR1 reads SGHTA; CDR2 reads FQGTGA.

This chain links TRBV9 with TRBJ2-1, with 8 bases aligning to TRBD1. Germline-derived CDR1 and CDR2 are SGDLS and YYNGEE. This CDR3 contains 16 residues. V lost 4 bases to trimming and J lost 3 bases; unmatched junction nucleotides: 9. CDR3: CASSPQGARRYNEQFF. CDR3 nucleotide sequence: TGTGCCAGCAGCCCCCAGGGGGCTAGGCGCTACAATGAGCAGTTCTTC.

This clone was seen once. The chain carries TRBV9 and TRBJ2-2; 7 bases fit TRBD2. The CDR3 contains 14 residues. Germline-derived CDR1 and CDR2 are SGDLS and YYNGEE. With 5 bases clipped from V and 1 base from J, the junction kept 2 bases outside the gene matches. As DNA, the CDR3 is TGTGCCAGCAGTCCTAGCGGGAACACCGGGGAGCTGTTTTTT. This encodes CASSPSGNTGELFF.

The genes are TRBV7-9 and TRBJ1-4; a weak D match, TRBD1 (5 bases). The V gene lost 3 bases and the J gene lost 5 bases, with 10 bases spanning the gap. Germline V gene sequence: CDR1 SEHNR, CDR2 FQNEAQ (reference sequence). This CDR3 has 14 amino acids. This CDR3 reads CASSLGQKNEKLFF. CDR3 in DNA: TGTGCCAGCAGCTTGGGGCAGAAGAATGAAAAACTGTTTTTT.

The gene calls are TRBV28 and TRBJ1-2; D unresolved. Between the trimmed V and J ends, which lost 1 base and 4 bases, there was a span of 10 bases. From germline, CDR1 is MDHEN and CDR2 SYDVKM. This CDR3 comprises 14 residues. The CDR3 loop is CASSLSLNFYGYTF. The CDR3 DNA sequence: TGTGCCAGCAGTTTATCTCTGAACTTCTATGGCTACACCTTC.

V usage is TRBV18 and J usage is TRBJ1-1; tentative D call: TRBD1 (5 bases). The V gene's germline CDR1 is KGHSH and CDR2 LQKENI. Trimming removed 2 bases at V and 3 bases at J, with 13 bases between. This CDR3 has 15 amino acids. The CDR3 DNA reads TGTGCCAGCTCACCATTCGGGGGTGGGGACACTGAAGCTTTCTTT. Translating it yields CASSPFGGGDTEAFF.

The gene calls are TRBV5-1 and TRBJ1-2, with D unclear. The germline V gene encodes CDR1 SGHRS and CDR2 YFSETQ. Trimming took off 0 bases at V and 7 bases at J, with 13 bases between the two ends. The CDR3 has 14 amino acids. The CDR3 bases are TGCGCCAGCAGCTTGGAGCGAGGCGCCTCTGGCTACACCTTC. This translates into CASSLERGASGYTF.

The J gene is TRBJ1-1, the V gene TRBV12-5; D uncertain. Between the trimmed V and J ends, which lost 4 bases and 0 bases, there was a span of 6 bases. The CDR3 has 13 residues. Per the germline V gene, CDR1 is LGHNT and CDR2 is FRNRAP. Here the CDR3 reads CASGSVVNTEAFF. CDR3 DNA sequence: TGTGCTAGTGGTTCGGTCGTGAACACTGAAGCTTTCTTT.

The genes are TRBV19 and TRBJ1-5; D might be TRBD1 (6 bases). The V gene lost 7 bases and the J gene lost 1 base, with 11 bases spanning the gap. CDR1 is LNHDA and CDR2 is SQIVND in the germline V gene (reference sequence). The CDR3 totals 14 residues. The DNA of the CDR3 is TGTGCCAGTATGGTAACAGGGAGCAATCAGCCCCAGCATTTT. Translating gives CASMVTGSNQPQHF.

The rearrangement uses TRBV7-9 and TRBJ1-2, with a tentative D call TRBD1 (5 bases). The CDR3 totals 17 residues. The germline gives CDR1 SEHNR, CDR2 FQNEAQ (reference sequence). The ends were cut back, 5 bases at V and 8 bases at J, with 27 bases in the middle. The CDR3 loop is CASSLSASGRAGSGYTF. CDR3 nucleotides: TGTGCCAGCAGCCTCTCGGCTTCAGGGAGGGCCGGGTCCGGCTACACCTTC.

The rearrangement links TRBV6-5 to TRBJ2-1, with TRBD2 matching 8 bases. In germline, CDR1 is MNHEY, CDR2 SVGAGI. The CDR3 loop spans 15 amino acids. Losses at the gene ends were 7 bases for V and 5 bases for J; bases not matched to a gene: 10. The CDR3 here is CASKGSGSPHNEQFF. CDR3 DNA sequence: TGTGCCAGCAAAGGGAGCGGGAGTCCCCACAATGAGCAGTTCTTC.

The genes are TRBV11-3 and TRBJ2-5, with D possibly TRBD1 on 5 matching bases. Germline assignment: CDR1 SGHNT and CDR2 YENEEA. V was trimmed by 8 bases and J by 2 bases, leaving 12 bases between them. The CDR3 has 13 amino acids. In DNA form, the CDR3 reads TGTGCCAGCGACGCCCAGGGACAAGAGACCCAGTACTTC. It yields the protein CASDAQGQETQYF.

This chain links TRBV2 with TRBJ2-7, with 9 bases matching TRBD2. V dropped 6 bases and J dropped 5; count of bases not matched to a gene: 2. Germline-derived CDR1 and CDR2 are SNHLY and FYNNEI. The CDR3 extends over 12 amino acids. CDR3 DNA sequence: TGTGCCAGCAGGGCGGGAGGGGACGAGCAGTACTTC. Amino acid sequence: CASRAGGDEQYF.

This chain links TRBV7-9 with TRBJ2-1, with 11 bases that match TRBD2. This CDR3 has 16 residues. With 4 bases clipped from V and 6 bases from J, the junction kept 8 bases outside the gene matches. Per the germline V gene, CDR1 is SEHNR and CDR2 is FQNEAQ (reference sequence). CDR3 nucleotides: TGTGCCAGCAGCTCTTATGTAGCGGGAGGGCGCAATGAGCAGTTCTTC. Translating gives CASSSYVAGGRNEQFF. Variable domain in full (rest from reference TRBV7-9 and TRBJ2-1): DTGVSQNPRHKITKRGQNVTFRCDPISEHNRLYWYRQTLGQGPEFLTYFQNEAQLEKSRLLSDRFSAERPKGSFSTLEIQRTEQGDSAMYLCASSSYVAGGRNEQFFGPGTRLTVL.

This clone came up a few times. This chain links TRBV5-4 with TRBJ1-1; unclear D gene. The CDR3 covers 13 residues. V gave up 4 bases and J gave up 4 bases, with 11 bases separating them. The V gene's germline CDR1 is SGHNT and CDR2 YYREEE (reference sequence). The CDR3 reads CASSSTFATEAFF. In nucleotides, the CDR3 is TGTGCCAGCAGCAGTACATTCGCCACTGAAGCTTTCTTT.

The rearrangement links TRBV28 to TRBJ2-2; D uncertain. Germline loops: CDR1 MDHEN, CDR2 SYDVKM. The CDR3 spans 18 residues. Trimming removed 5 bases from V and 1 base from J, with 20 bases in between. In nucleotides, the CDR3 is TGTGCCAGCAGTCCCCGAGGTGGTGCCAACTTGAACACCGGGGAGCTGTTTTTT. It specifies CASSPRGGANLNTGELFF.

The V gene is TRBV6-5, the J gene TRBJ1-2; 9 bases align to TRBD1. The germline V gene has CDR1 MNHEY and CDR2 SVGAGI. V was clipped by 6 bases and J by 3 bases; unmatched bases: 5. CDR3 size: 14 residues. For the CDR3, the DNA is TGTGCCAGCAGACCCGGACAGGGGTACTATGGCTACACCTTC. Protein product: CASRPGQGYYGYTF.